Listed below are T cell receptor beta chains from one sample, sequenced in a study of shared clonotypes between healthy human individuals. Assay used: immunoSEQ multiplex PCR; TCRdb lists only in-frame clones, some missing. The data hold roughly 1,000,000 clones, with roughly 74% observed a single time. The sequencing input was memory CD4+ T cells from PBMCs. All receptors derive from a man aged 18 to 35 in good health. Some clones in this sample may be carry-over from other donors' samples. CDR3s include the opening cysteine and the closing phenylalanine or tryptophan. Each record gives: clone size, D gene, J gene, V gene, CDR3 protein, CDR3 DNA. D genes are given only for firm matches. The size of a clone is reported for some rows only, either as once, few or many, or as a class for expanded clones.

NA,TRBD1,TRBJ2-7,TRBV29-1,CSVDWAQGGRVLWEQYF,TGCAGCGTTGATTGGGCTCAAGGGGGCAGGGTTTTGTGGGAGCAGTACTTC
NA,NA,TRBJ2-7,TRBV11-1,CASSSLGAGAEQYF,TGTGCCAGCAGCTCTCTCGGGGCCGGGGCCGAGCAGTACTTC
NA,NA,TRBJ1-1,TRBV28,CASRSRGGGTEAFF,TGTGCCAGCAGATCCAGGGGCGGGGGCACTGAAGCTTTCTTT
NA,TRBD2,TRBJ2-3,TRBV4-3,CASSQELLAGGWPDTQYF,TGCGCCAGCAGCCAAGAGCTCCTAGCGGGAGGGTGGCCGGATACGCAGTATTTT
NA,NA,TRBJ2-4,TRBV5-1,CASSLIQGGGNIQYF,TGCGCCAGCAGCTTGATACAGGGCGGTGGGAACATTCAGTACTTC
NA,TRBD2,TRBJ2-1,TRBV29-1,CSGTSGSYNEQFF,TGCAGCGGTACTAGCGGATCCTACAATGAGCAGTTCTTC
NA,NA,TRBJ1-1,TRBV2,CASQTGLNTEAFF,TGTGCCAGCCAGACAGGTTTGAACACTGAAGCTTTCTTT
NA,TRBD2,TRBJ2-2,TRBV5-4,CASSRLAGGLNTGELFF,TGTGCCAGCAGCCGACTAGCGGGAGGACTTAACACCGGGGAGCTGTTTTTT
NA,TRBD2,TRBJ2-5,TRBV2,CASSDGWVAGQETQYF,TGTGCCAGCTCCGACGGTTGGGTAGCGGGACAAGAGACCCAGTACTTC
NA,NA,TRBJ2-5,TRBV6-4,CATSCQGPETQYF,TGTGCCACCAGCTGCCAGGGACCGGAGACCCAGTACTTC
few,NA,TRBJ1-2,TRBV29-1,CSVQENYGYTF,TGCAGCGTACAGGAAAACTATGGCTACACCTTC
NA,NA,TRBJ2-7,TRBV7-8,CASSLNALPTYEQYF,TGTGCCAGCAGCTTAAATGCCCTTCCTACTTACGAGCAGTACTTC
once,NA,TRBJ2-2,TRBV5-1,CASSFSANTGELFF,TGCGCCAGCAGCTTTTCCGCGAACACCGGGGAGCTGTTTTTT
NA,NA,TRBJ2-5,TRBV6-5,CASREEETQYF,TGTGCCAGCAGGGAAGAGGAGACCCAGTACTTC
once,NA,TRBJ2-5,TRBV9,CASSVSLGETQYF,TGTGCCAGCAGCGTCTCTCTCGGCGAGACCCAGTACTTC
few,NA,TRBJ2-1,TRBV6-6,CASSDRTEYYNEQFF,TGTGCCAGCAGCGACAGGACAGAGTACTACAATGAGCAGTTCTTC
few,NA,TRBJ1-2,TRBV28,CASSFQGAANYGYTF,TGTGCCAGCAGTTTTCAGGGAGCCGCTAACTATGGCTACACCTTC
NA,NA,TRBJ2-4,TRBV28,CASSFGAGNIQYF,TGTGCCAGCAGTTTCGGGGCAGGGAACATTCAGTACTTC
NA,NA,TRBJ2-1,TRBV18,CASSPPSTAGNEQFF,TGTGCCAGCTCACCACCGTCAACAGCGGGCAATGAGCAGTTCTTC
NA,NA,TRBJ1-1,TRBV7-3,CASSLVPGSTEAFF,TGTGCCAGCAGCTTAGTGCCAGGTAGCACTGAAGCTTTCTTT
NA,TRBD2,TRBJ2-7,TRBV4-1,CASSQDRLAGGSTQYF,TGCGCCAGCAGCCAAGATCGACTAGCGGGAGGGTCGACGCAGTACTTC
once,TRBD2,TRBJ2-5,TRBV15,CATSRGEGNGETQYF,TGTGCCACCAGCAGAGGGGAGGGGAACGGAGAGACCCAGTACTTC
NA,TRBD2,TRBJ2-3,TRBV9,CASSASGSPTDTQYF,TGTGCCAGCAGCGCCAGCGGGAGCCCCACAGATACGCAGTATTTT
NA,NA,TRBJ1-2,TRBV28,CASSFGGAPLGYTF,TGTGCCAGCAGTTTCGGGGGGGCTCCTCTTGGCTACACCTTC
NA,TRBD1,TRBJ2-1,TRBV28,CASSYRGVRGNEQFF,TGTGCCAGCAGTTACAGGGGTGTTAGGGGAAATGAGCAGTTCTTC
many,NA,TRBJ2-7,TRBV7-9,CASSQGIGSQQYF,TGTGCCAGCAGCCAAGGCATTGGGTCACAGCAGTACTTC
NA,NA,TRBJ1-1,TRBV5-5,CASSLYRTNEAFF,TGTGCCAGCAGCTTGTACCGCACAAATGAAGCTTTCTTT
NA,TRBD1,TRBJ1-4,TRBV19,CPLPGGSTATNEKLFF,TGTCCACTACCAGGGGGCTCCACTGCAACTAATGAAAAACTGTTTTTT
NA,NA,TRBJ1-5,TRBV7-8,CASSFNLAAYSNQPQHF,TGTGCCAGCAGCTTTAATCTGGCGGCTTATAGCAATCAGCCCCAGCATTTT
NA,TRBD2,TRBJ2-7,TRBV27,CASSLWASGVYEQYF,TGTGCCAGCAGTTTATGGGCTAGCGGGGTCTACGAGCAGTACTTC
NA,NA,TRBJ1-5,TRBV19,CASSSGRRDQPQHF,TGTGCCAGTAGTTCAGGACGGCGTGATCAGCCCCAGCATTTT
NA,TRBD1,TRBJ1-1,TRBV5-1,CASSPRTGRNTEAFF,TGCGCCAGCAGCCCGCGGACAGGACGGAACACTGAAGCTTTCTTT
once,TRBD1,TRBJ2-5,TRBV27,CASSFSGGRETQYF,TGTGCCAGCAGTTTTTCAGGGGGCAGAGAGACCCAGTACTTC
NA,NA,TRBJ2-1,TRBV19,CASTDYYNEQFF,TGTGCCAGTACTGACTATTACAATGAGCAGTTCTTC
NA,NA,TRBJ2-6,TRBV29-1,CSVARSSGANVLTF,TGCAGCGTTGCTCGGAGCTCTGGGGCCAACGTCCTGACTTTC
NA,NA,TRBJ2-5,TRBV27,CASRPVDQETQYF,TGTGCCAGCCGTCCAGTAGACCAAGAGACCCAGTACTTC
once,NA,TRBJ1-4,TRBV15,CATSSGRPTNEKLFF,TGTGCCACCAGCAGCGGTAGGCCAACTAATGAAAAACTGTTTTTT
NA,TRBD2,TRBJ2-7,TRBV2,CASSRTSGSYEQYF,TGTGCCAGCAGTAGGACTAGCGGGAGTTACGAGCAGTACTTC
NA,NA,TRBJ1-5,TRBV18,CASSPTVESGQPQHF,TGTGCCAGCTCACCGACAGTAGAGTCGGGTCAGCCCCAGCATTTT
NA,NA,TRBJ2-7,TRBV19,CASSPRDTSYEQYF,TGTGCCAGTAGTCCCCGGGACACCTCCTACGAGCAGTACTTC
NA,TRBD2,TRBJ2-7,TRBV5-6,CASSLTSGDEQYF,TGTGCCAGCAGCTTGACTAGCGGAGACGAGCAGTACTTC
NA,NA,TRBJ2-3,TRBV2,CASSEDRQSTDTQYF,TGTGCCAGCAGTGAAGACCGCCAGAGCACAGATACGCAGTATTTT
few,NA,TRBJ2-3,TRBV4-1,CASSQAGTASDTQYF,TGCGCCAGCAGCCAAGCGGGGACCGCCTCGGATACGCAGTATTTT
NA,TRBD1,TRBJ2-3,TRBV29-1,CSIEPGQGADTQYF,TGCAGCATAGAACCGGGACAGGGGGCTGATACGCAGTATTTT
NA,NA,TRBJ1-1,TRBV28,CASSLLAGNTEAFF,TGTGCCAGCAGTTTATTGGCCGGTAACACTGAAGCTTTCTTT
once,TRBD2,TRBJ2-1,TRBV27,CASSPLGGLAEPSYNEQFF,TGTGCCAGCAGTCCATTGGGGGGACTAGCGGAGCCCTCCTACAATGAGCAGTTCTTC
many,NA,TRBJ1-1,TRBV20-1,CSATQKHEAFF,TGCAGTGCTACCCAGAAGCACGAAGCTTTCTTT
few,TRBD1,TRBJ2-5,TRBV6-5,CASSYSTGFEGTQYF,TGTGCCAGCAGTTACTCGACAGGGTTCGAAGGGACCCAGTACTTC
NA,NA,TRBJ2-7,TRBV7-2,CASSLRDGFFYEQYF,TGTGCCAGCAGCTTGAGGGACGGATTCTTCTACGAGCAGTACTTC
NA,NA,TRBJ2-3,TRBV7-9,CASSRGILADFTDTQYF,TGTGCCAGCAGCCGAGGGATATTAGCGGATTTCACAGATACGCAGTATTTT
NA,NA,TRBJ1-2,TRBV19,CASKIVGTSYGYTF,TGTGCCAGTAAAATCGTGGGCACTAGTTATGGCTACACCTTC
NA,TRBD2,TRBJ2-1,TRBV7-8,CASSFWTSGRLLYNEQFF,TGTGCCAGCAGCTTTTGGACTAGCGGGAGGCTACTCTACAATGAGCAGTTCTTC
few,NA,TRBJ2-3,TRBV5-4,CASREPGASTDTQYF,TGTGCCAGCAGGGAGCCCGGTGCTAGCACAGATACGCAGTATTTT